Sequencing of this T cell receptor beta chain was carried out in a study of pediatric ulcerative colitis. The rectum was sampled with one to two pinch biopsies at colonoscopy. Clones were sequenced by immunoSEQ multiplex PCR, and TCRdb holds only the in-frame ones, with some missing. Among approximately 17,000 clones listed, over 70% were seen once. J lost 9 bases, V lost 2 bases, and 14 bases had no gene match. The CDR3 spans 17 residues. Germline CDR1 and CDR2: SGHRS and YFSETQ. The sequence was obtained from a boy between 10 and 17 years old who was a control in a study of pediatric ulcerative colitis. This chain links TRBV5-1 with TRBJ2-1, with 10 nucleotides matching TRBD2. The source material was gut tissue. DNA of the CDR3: TGCGCCAGCAGCTTTTTATCGCTAGCGGGAGAAGCGGGTGAGCAGTTCTTC. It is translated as CASSFLSLAGEAGEQFF.